This passage covers 21 T cell receptor beta chains from one sample sequenced in a study of OX40 agonist ivuxolimab in advanced cancers. The method was immunoSEQ multiplex PCR; TCRdb's version includes in-frame clones alone and lacks a portion of them. Here the sample spans some 30,000 clones, about 74% being singletons. The input for sequencing was CD4+ or CD8+ T cells sorted from blood, taken in a trial of the OX40 agonist ivuxolimab. All receptors derive from an adult with an advanced solid tumor such as melanoma, head and neck, liver or kidney cancer.

V gene TRBV30 combines with J gene TRBJ1-4, with 8 bases identical to TRBD1. Germline V gives CDR1 GTSNPN, CDR2 SVGIG (reference sequence). This CDR3 is built from 18 residues. V was clipped by 1 base and J by 8 bases; unmatched bases: 18. DNA of the CDR3: TGTGCCTGGAGTGGGGGACGGACAGGGAGATCTATTCGCGAAAAACTGTTTTTT. It is translated as CAWSGGRTGRSIREKLFF.

This clone was found many times. The chain carries TRBV4-1 and TRBJ1-2, with 7 bases identical to TRBD1. CDR3 length equals 14 residues. With 5 bases clipped from V and 0 bases from J, the junction kept 3 bases outside the gene matches. The germline V gene has CDR1 MGHRA and CDR2 YSYEKL. As DNA, the CDR3 is TGCGCCAGCAGCAACGACAGGGCTAACTATGGCTACACCTTC. This gives the protein CASSNDRANYGYTF.

This rearrangement joins TRBV27 to TRBJ2-3; D remains unclear. Germline loops: CDR1 MNHEY, CDR2 SMNVEV (reference sequence). The CDR3 totals 16 residues. Trimming removed 1 base at V and 0 bases at J, with 11 bases between. The DNA of the CDR3 is TGTGCCAGCAGTTTATACATTCCTACTAGCACAGATACGCAGTATTTT. Encoded protein: CASSLYIPTSTDTQYF.

V is TRBV2 and J is TRBJ2-7, with TRBD1 as a possible D gene (5 bases). This CDR3 comprises 13 residues. Trimming took 5 bases from V and 5 from J, leaving 13 bases between them. Per germline, CDR1 SNHLY and CDR2 FYNNEI. CDR3 region: CASSKGRDHEQYV. CDR3 sequence (DNA): TGTGCCAGCAGTAAGGGCAGGGATCACGAGCAGTACGTC.

J is TRBJ1-4 and V is TRBV6-1; unclear D gene. This CDR3 comprises 13 residues. From germline, CDR1 is MNHNS and CDR2 SASEGT. Trimming cost V 3 bases and J 4 bases, with 6 bases left between them. The CDR3 DNA is TGTGCCAGCAGTGACCGAATTAATGAAAAACTGTTTTTT. The encoded protein is CASSDRINEKLFF.

The rearrangement uses TRBV7-3 and TRBJ2-6; D is possibly TRBD1 (6 bases). The CDR3 runs 14 residues. Germline assignment: CDR1 SGHTA and CDR2 FQGTGA. The V end lost 5 bases, the J end lost 4 bases, and 9 bases lay between the germline ends. The CDR3 DNA is TGTGCCAGCAGCGAGGGGGTAGGGGCCAACGTCCTGACTTTC. This encodes CASSEGVGANVLTF.

The rearrangement uses TRBV6-5 and TRBJ1-1; no reliable D call. The ends were cut back, 0 bases at V and 1 base at J, with 9 bases in the middle. The CDR3 totals 15 residues. CDR1 is MNHEY, CDR2 SVGAGI, per germline. CDR3 nucleotide sequence: TGTGCCAGCAGTTACTCGGTCATTAAGAACACTGAAGCTTTCTTT. Translating it yields CASSYSVIKNTEAFF.

CDR3 bases: TGTGCCAGCTCACGGCCGGGAGCTAACTATGGCTACACCTTC. Residues: CASSRPGANYGYTF. The V gene is TRBV18, the J gene TRBJ1-2; D uncertain. Per germline, CDR1 KGHSH and CDR2 LQKENI. V was pared by 4 bases and J by 0 bases, with 9 bases between. The CDR3 loop spans 14 amino acids. The full variable domain, rest sourced from reference TRBV18 and TRBJ1-2, is NAGVMQNPRHLVRRRGQEARLRCSPMKGHSHVYWYRQLPEEGLKFMVYLQKENIIDESGMPKERFSAEFPKEGPSILRIQQVVRGDSAAYFCASSRPGANYGYTFGSGTRLTVV.

This clone was seen ten or more times. The J gene is TRBJ1-5, the V gene TRBV6-5; D gene ambiguous. Germline V gene sequence: CDR1 MNHEY, CDR2 SVGAGI. Trimming removed 0 bases from V and 0 bases from J, with 9 bases in between. This CDR3 comprises 16 residues. The CDR3 reads CASSYSRAYSNQPQHF. As DNA, the CDR3 is TGTGCCAGCAGTTACTCGAGGGCCTATAGCAATCAGCCCCAGCATTTT.

This chain uses TRBV2 with TRBJ1-1; D is perhaps TRBD1 (6 bases). Trimming removed 8 bases at V and 4 bases at J, with 17 bases between. The germline gives CDR1 SNHLY, CDR2 FYNNEI. This CDR3 is built from 14 residues. The DNA for the CDR3 is TGTGCCAGCCGGGTGGGGGCTAGCATCACTGAAGCTTTCTTT. Amino acids: CASRVGASITEAFF.

The chain employs TRBV4-1 and TRBJ2-3, with D possibly being TRBD1 or TRBD2 (6 bases each). V shed 0 bases and J shed 1 base, with 11 bases lying between them. The CDR3 runs 16 residues. Per germline, CDR1 MGHRA and CDR2 YSYEKL. In nucleotides, the CDR3 is TGCGCCAGCAGCCAAGATCCGGGGGCCGGCACAGATACGCAGTATTTT. Translated, it gives CASSQDPGAGTDTQYF.

As regards this clone: The junction and the germline gene differ at one end; a read error may be behind it. The rearrangement joins TRBV7-2 to TRBJ2-3; D is ambiguous. The length of the CDR3 is 12 residues. Germline CDR1 and CDR2: SGHTA and FQGNSA. Here the CDR3 DNA reads TGTGCCAGCAGCCCCGCCACATATACGCAGTATTTT. This sequence encodes CASSPATYTQYF.

The J gene is TRBJ1-2, the V gene TRBV6-5; D not resolved. Germline-derived CDR1 and CDR2 are MNHEY and SVGAGI. The CDR3 runs to 13 residues. The V end lost 8 bases, the J end lost 8 bases, and 18 bases lay between the germline ends. In nucleotides, the CDR3 is TGTGCCAGCGCAACCCTGGGAGCCGGCGGCTACACCTTC. Protein sequence: CASATLGAGGYTF.

This chain links TRBV10-1 with TRBJ2-7; 8 nucleotides agree with TRBD1. The CDR3 covers 15 residues. Germline V gene sequence: CDR1 WNHNN, CDR2 SYGVQD (reference sequence). The J segment lost 2 bases and the V segment lost 4 bases, leaving 7 bases of the junction unmatched. The CDR3 DNA reads as TGCGCCAGCAGTGCCGGGACAGGTGTTACCTACGAGCAGTACTTC. It specifies CASSAGTGVTYEQYF.

The chain employs TRBV11-2 and TRBJ2-4; 8 bases align to TRBD1. Germline-derived CDR1 and CDR2 are SGHAT and FQNNGV. J was trimmed by 0 bases and V by 5 bases; bases with no gene match: 9. This CDR3 comprises 17 residues. The DNA for the CDR3 is TGTGCCAGCAGCGGACAGGGTCGGAGGCTAGCCAAAAACATTCAGTACTTC. Translation: CASSGQGRRLAKNIQYF.

This clone appeared a few times. This rearrangement joins TRBV30 to TRBJ1-3; D might be TRBD1 (5 bases). The CDR3 has 14 amino acids. Germline CDR1 and CDR2: GTSNPN and SVGIG (reference sequence). With 8 bases removed from V and 2 bases from J, the gap between germline ends came to 16 bases. Written as DNA, the CDR3 is TGTGCCCTAACTCAGGGTTTTGCTGGAAACACCATATATTTT. It yields the protein CALTQGFAGNTIYF.

V is TRBV30 and J is TRBJ2-3, with D maybe TRBD2 (6 bases). V lost 2 bases and J lost 2, with 14 bases in between. Germline V lookup: CDR1 GTSNPN, CDR2 SVGIG (reference sequence). The CDR3 runs to 15 residues. The CDR3 nucleotides read TGTGCCTGGAGTAAAGGGCGGGGTTACACAGATACGCAGTATTTT. Amino acids: CAWSKGRGYTDTQYF.

This rearrangement joins TRBV2 to TRBJ1-1; 7 bases map to TRBD1. The trim removed 5 bases at V and 6 bases at J, leaving 6 bases unmatched. This CDR3 has 13 residues. Germline lookup yields CDR1 SNHLY and CDR2 FYNNEI. Here the CDR3 reads CASSPQGKAEAFF. The CDR3 DNA sequence: TGTGCCAGCAGTCCACAGGGGAAGGCTGAAGCTTTCTTT. Based on the CDR3 plus reference TRBV2 and TRBJ1-1, the full variable domain is EPEVTQTPSHQVTQMGQEVILRCVPISNHLYFYWYRQILGQKVEFLVSFYNNEISEKSEIFDDQFSVERPDGSNFTLKIRSTKLEDSAMYFCASSPQGKAEAFFGQGTRLTVV.

In this sample, this clone turned up a few times. The chain has TRBV29-1 and TRBJ1-1; unclear D gene. The length of the CDR3 is 12 residues. Trimming cost V 7 bases and J 4 bases, with 13 bases left between them. Germline CDR1 is SQVTM and CDR2 is ANQGSEA. CDR3 sequence: CSGTVWGTEAFF. For the CDR3, the DNA is TGCAGCGGAACAGTTTGGGGCACTGAAGCTTTCTTT. The variable domain in full, completed from reference TRBV29-1 and TRBJ1-1, reads SAVISQKPSRDICQRGTSLTIQCQVDSQVTMMFWYRQQPGQSLTLIATANQGSEATYESGFVIDKFPISRPNLTFSTLTVSNMSPEDSSIYLCSGTVWGTEAFFGQGTRLTVV.

This clone was counted only a few times. The chain recombines TRBV6-5 with TRBJ1-6, with no clear D. Trimming left V 6 bases short and J 7 bases short, with 10 bases between. Germline V gene lookup returns CDR1 MNHEY and CDR2 SVGAGI. CDR3 length equals 13 residues. DNA of the CDR3: TGTGCCAGCAGACGGTCAGCAAATTCACCCCTCCACTTT. Translating gives CASRRSANSPLHF.

The chain employs TRBV5-6 and TRBJ2-3, with D possibly matching TRBD2 (7 bases). The CDR3 has 15 residues. Trimming pared 0 bases from V and 6 bases from J, leaving 14 bases between. CDR1 SGHDT and CDR2 YYEEEE come from the germline V gene. CDR3 DNA: TGTGCCAGCAGCTTGGTTGCGGGGGCGAGTGATACGCAGTATTTT. This encodes CASSLVAGASDTQYF.